The present TCR beta chain was sequenced within a study of blood T cell repertoires in COVID-19 (dated by TCRdb to the early 2020s). Regarding the research as a whole: Collaborator samples came from the United States, Italy and Spain and covered acute and convalescent phases of COVID-19. Deeply sampled blood TCRbeta repertoires from subjects exposed to, actively infected with, or recovered from COVID-19 were included in the dataset. The material from the prospective study consisted of cDNA or gDNA derived from T cells, B-cell-depleted T cells, or PBMCs. HLA class I and class II types, where available, came from metadata supplied by the sample provider rather than from assay-based typing. Samples came from the ongoing ImmuneRACE study (first 160 participants) plus 1,254 subjects from 6 global collaborators. A de-identified subject ID, COVID-19 status, age in years and sex were almost always included in the sample metadata. The repertoires were made available in a free public database intended to serve as a resource for research on the immune response to SARS-CoV-2. General conclusions and limits of the study: How much clinical and demographic metadata was included differed by source and by participant, and the metadata was provided uncurated.

The germline V gene encodes CDR1 SGHRS and CDR2 YFSETQ. Trimming takes 4 bases from V and 1 base from J, and the germline ends sit 8 bases apart. The CDR3 goes from the cysteine to the phenylalanine over 13 residues. The DNA shown is the 39-base CDR3, in frame from base 1. In regard to this clone: Its antigen is not yet known. Base qualities are missing; no much larger clone stands one base away.

Enrolling through a virtual design, the prospective study's participants ranged in age from roughly 18 to 95 years and lived across roughly 24 United States geographic areas. In the prospective study, cohorts were assigned on the basis of participant-reported clinical history obtained from a screening survey and a study questionnaire. ImmuneRACE Cohort 3 recovered participants were defined by two consecutive negative NP/OP PCR tests, healthcare professional clearance, or symptom resolution. Mobile phlebotomists in the prospective study collected whole blood, serum and a nasopharyngeal or oropharyngeal swab from every participant. Over a 2-month period, participants in the prospective study had the option of providing additional blood draws and questionnaires. Before DNA extraction, prospective study blood samples were shipped either frozen or at room temperature. TCRbeta CDR3 regions were amplified from genomic DNA using the immunoSEQ Assay, a bias-controlled multiplex PCR. In the paper's pipeline: The number of nucleated cells in each sample was estimated by amplification of reference gene primers within the assay. To quantify the absolute abundance of each unique TCRbeta CDR3 rearrangement, sequence reads were collapsed and filtered. For each sample, productive Simpson clonality was calculated as the square root of Simpson's diversity index over productive rearrangements. This is the immuneACCESS table as TCRdb keeps it, with only in-frame sequences that have V and J called. A part of the clones is gone; compared with another copy, unresolved V genes explain less than half, and the rest is unexplained. The V and J calls and clone size come from that table; D and trimming were worked out from the DNA. The table for this sample lists about 370,000 clones; 75% to 90% of them were counted only once. The ten largest clones add up to approximately 1% of the sample.

Rearrangement joined TRBV5-1 to TRBJ1-1; no D gene is confidently identified. The sample taken for sequencing was PBMCs or T cells enriched from blood (not recorded which). The TCR comes from a man younger than 30 who had recovered from COVID-19. The DNA reads as follows: TGCGCCAGCAGCCCGGAGCCGAACACTGAAGCTTTCTTT. Translated, it reads CASSPEPNTEAFF.